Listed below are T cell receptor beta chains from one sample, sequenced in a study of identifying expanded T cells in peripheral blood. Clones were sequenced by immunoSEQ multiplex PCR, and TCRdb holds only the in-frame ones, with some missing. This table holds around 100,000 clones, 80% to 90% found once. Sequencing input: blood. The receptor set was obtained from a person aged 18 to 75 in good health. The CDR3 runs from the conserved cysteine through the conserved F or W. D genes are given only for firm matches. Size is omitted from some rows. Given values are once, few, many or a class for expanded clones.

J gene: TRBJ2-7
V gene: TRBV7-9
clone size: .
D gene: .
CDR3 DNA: TGTGCCAGCAGCTTACCTGGTTACTCCTACGAGCAGTACTTC
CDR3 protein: CASSLPGYSYEQYF

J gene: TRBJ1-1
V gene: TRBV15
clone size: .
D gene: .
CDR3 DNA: TGTGCCACCAGCAGAGATGGGCATGGGGCTTTCTTT
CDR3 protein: CATSRDGHGAFF

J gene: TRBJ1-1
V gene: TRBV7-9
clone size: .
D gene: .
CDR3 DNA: TGTGCCAGCAGCTTAGAGATGGGATGGGCTTTCTTT
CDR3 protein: CASSLEMGWAFF

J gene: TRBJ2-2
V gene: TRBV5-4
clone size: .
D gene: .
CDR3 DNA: TGTGCCAGCAGCTTGGCCTACACCACCGGGGAGCTGTTTTTT
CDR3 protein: CASSLAYTTGELFF

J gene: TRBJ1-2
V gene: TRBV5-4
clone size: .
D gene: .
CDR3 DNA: TGTGCCAGCAGTCGAGCTAAGGACAGACCCTATGGCTACACCTTC
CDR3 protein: CASSRAKDRPYGYTF

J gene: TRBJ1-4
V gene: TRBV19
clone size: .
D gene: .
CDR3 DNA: TGTGCCAGTAGTTCACCCCAGGGGAGAAATGAAAAACTGTTTTTT
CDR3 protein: CASSSPQGRNEKLFF

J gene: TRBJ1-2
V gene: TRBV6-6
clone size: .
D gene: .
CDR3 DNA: TGTGCCAGCAGTTCACAGGGATCGGGAGGCTACACCTTC
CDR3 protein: CASSSQGSGGYTF

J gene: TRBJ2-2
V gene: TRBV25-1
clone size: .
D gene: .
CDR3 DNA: TGTGCCAGCAGTAAACAGGGAAGTCACACCGGGGAGCTGTTTTTT
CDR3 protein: CASSKQGSHTGELFF

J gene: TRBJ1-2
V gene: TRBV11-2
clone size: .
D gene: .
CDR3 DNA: TGTGCCAGCAGCGCGGGGGGGCAGGCGTACTATGGCTACACCTTC
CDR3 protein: CASSAGGQAYYGYTF

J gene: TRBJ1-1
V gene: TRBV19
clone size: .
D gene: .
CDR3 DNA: TGTGCCAGTAGTTATCAGGGCATGAACACTGAAGCTTTCTTT
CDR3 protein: CASSYQGMNTEAFF

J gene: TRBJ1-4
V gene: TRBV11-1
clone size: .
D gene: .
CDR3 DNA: TGTGCCAGCAGCTTGGACCCCCGGACTGAAAAACTGTTTTTT
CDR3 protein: CASSLDPRTEKLFF

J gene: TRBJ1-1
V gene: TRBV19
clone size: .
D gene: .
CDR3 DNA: TGTGCCAGTAGTATCAGTCGGGGGGTGGGGAACACTGAAGCTTTCTTT
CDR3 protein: CASSISRGVGNTEAFF

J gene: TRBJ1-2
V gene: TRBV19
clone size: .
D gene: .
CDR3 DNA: TGTGCCAGTAGTATGAGGACAGATACTAACTATGGCTACACCTTC
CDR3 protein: CASSMRTDTNYGYTF

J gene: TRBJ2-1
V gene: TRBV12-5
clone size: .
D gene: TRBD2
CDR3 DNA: TGTGCTAGTGGTCCCCCGGGACTAGCGACATACAATGAGCAGTTCTTC
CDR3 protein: CASGPPGLATYNEQFF

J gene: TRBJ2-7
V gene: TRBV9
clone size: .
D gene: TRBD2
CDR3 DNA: TGTGCCAGCAGCTTAGCGGGTCCTGGGGAGCAGTACTTC
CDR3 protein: CASSLAGPGEQYF

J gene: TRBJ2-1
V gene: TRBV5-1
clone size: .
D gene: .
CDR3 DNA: TGCGCCAGCAGCTTGGCCCCGCTGGGACCAAACAATGAGCAGTTCTTC
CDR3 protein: CASSLAPLGPNNEQFF

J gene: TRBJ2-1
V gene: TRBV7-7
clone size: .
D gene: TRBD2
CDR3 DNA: TGTGCCAGCAGCTTAGAGGCTAGCGGGGCACTCTACAATGAGCAGTTCTTC
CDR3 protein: CASSLEASGALYNEQFF

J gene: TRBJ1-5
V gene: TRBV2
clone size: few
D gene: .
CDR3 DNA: TGTGCCAGCAGTGAAGCGCGGGGCACCAAGCCCCAGCATTTT
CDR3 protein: CASSEARGTKPQHF

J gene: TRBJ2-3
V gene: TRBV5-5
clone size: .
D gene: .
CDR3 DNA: TGTGCCAGCAGCGGCTCTCGCGACGCCCGGCCGATCACAGATACGCAGTATTTT
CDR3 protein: CASSGSRDARPITDTQYF

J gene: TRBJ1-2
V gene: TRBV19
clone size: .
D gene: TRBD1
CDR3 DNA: TGTGCCAGTAGTACCCCGGACAGGGGAGGGGGCTACACCTTC
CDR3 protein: CASSTPDRGGGYTF

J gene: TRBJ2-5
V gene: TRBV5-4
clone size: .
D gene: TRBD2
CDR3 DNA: TGTGCCAGCACCGGAGGCGGGGGGCAAGAGACCCAGTACTTC
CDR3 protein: CASTGGGGQETQYF

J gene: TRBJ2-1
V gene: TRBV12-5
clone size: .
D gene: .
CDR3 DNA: TGTGCTAGTGGTTTGCTTCCTCGGGACGGCTCCTACAATGAGCAGTTCTTC
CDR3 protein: CASGLLPRDGSYNEQFF

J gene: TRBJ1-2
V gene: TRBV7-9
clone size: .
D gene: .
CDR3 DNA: TGTGCCAGCAGCTATGGGACGGGACCCTATGGCTACACCTTC
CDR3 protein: CASSYGTGPYGYTF

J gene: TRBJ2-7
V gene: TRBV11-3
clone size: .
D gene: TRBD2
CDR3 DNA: TGTGCCAGCAGCTTGGGACGACTAGCAGGCGAGCAGTACTTC
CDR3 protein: CASSLGRLAGEQYF

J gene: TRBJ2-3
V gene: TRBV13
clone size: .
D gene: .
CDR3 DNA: TGTGCCAGCAGCTTAGTATCCACTAAGCCCCCAGATACGCAGTATTTT
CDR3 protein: CASSLVSTKPPDTQYF

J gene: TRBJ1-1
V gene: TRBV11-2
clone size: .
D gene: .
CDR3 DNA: TGTGCCAGCAACAAGAGGGAAAACACTGAAGCTTTCTTT
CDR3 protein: CASNKRENTEAFF

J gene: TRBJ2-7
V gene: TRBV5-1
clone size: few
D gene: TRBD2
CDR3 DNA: TGCGCCAGCAGCGCCGGGACTAGCCTCGGTATCGAGCAGTACTTC
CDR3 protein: CASSAGTSLGIEQYF

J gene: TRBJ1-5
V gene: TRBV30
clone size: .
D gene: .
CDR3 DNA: TGTGCCTGGAGCCGAAGGGGTTATCAGCCCCAGCATTTT
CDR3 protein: CAWSRRGYQPQHF

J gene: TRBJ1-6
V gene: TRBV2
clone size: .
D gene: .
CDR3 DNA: TGTGCCAGCAGTGAAGAGGGCGGATGGCGGATCCACTTT
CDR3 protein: CASSEEGGWRIHF

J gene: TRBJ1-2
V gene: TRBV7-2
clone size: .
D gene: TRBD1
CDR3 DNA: TGTGCCAGCAGCTACGACAGGGTGAACGGCTACACCTTC
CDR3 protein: CASSYDRVNGYTF

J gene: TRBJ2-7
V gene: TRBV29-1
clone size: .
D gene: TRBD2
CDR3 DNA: TGCAGCGCCACGACTAGCGGGGGGGCCCGATCCTACGAGCAGTACTTC
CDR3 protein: CSATTSGGARSYEQYF

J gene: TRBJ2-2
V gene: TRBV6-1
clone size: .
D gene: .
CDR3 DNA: TGTGCCAGCGGAGGTTCACCTGGCACCGGGGAGCTGTTTTTT
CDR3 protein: CASGGSPGTGELFF

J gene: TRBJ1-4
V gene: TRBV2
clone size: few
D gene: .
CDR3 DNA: TGTGCCAGCAGTTTGGGATCGAGTGAAAAACTGTTTTTT
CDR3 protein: CASSLGSSEKLFF

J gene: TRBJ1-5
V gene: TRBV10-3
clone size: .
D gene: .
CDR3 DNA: TGTGCCATCTCAGGGGACAGCAATCAGCCCCAGCATTTT
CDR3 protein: CAISGDSNQPQHF

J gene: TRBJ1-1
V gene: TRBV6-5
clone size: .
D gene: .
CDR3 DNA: TGTGCCAGCAGTTACGGATACAGGGCCACTGAAGCTTTCTTT
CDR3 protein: CASSYGYRATEAFF

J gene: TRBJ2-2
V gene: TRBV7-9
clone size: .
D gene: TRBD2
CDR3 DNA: TGTGCCAGCAGCCTAGCGGGGGGAAACACCGGGGAGCTGTTTTTT
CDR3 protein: CASSLAGGNTGELFF

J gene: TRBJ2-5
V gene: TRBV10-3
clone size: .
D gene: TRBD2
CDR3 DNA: TGTGCCACTCTCCGGAGGTCTAGCGGGATGGAAGAGACCCAGTACTTC
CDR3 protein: CATLRRSSGMEETQYF

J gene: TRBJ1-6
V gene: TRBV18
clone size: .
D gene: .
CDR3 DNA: TGTGCCAGCTCACCAATGGGCCAGGGGAGGTCACCCCTCCACTTT
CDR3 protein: CASSPMGQGRSPLHF

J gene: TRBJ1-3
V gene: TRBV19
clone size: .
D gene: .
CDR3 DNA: TGTGCCAGTAGTACGGTCGGAAACACCATATATTTT
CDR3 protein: CASSTVGNTIYF

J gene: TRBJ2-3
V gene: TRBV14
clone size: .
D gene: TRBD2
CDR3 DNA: TGTGCCAGCAGCCTTATACTAGCGGGTGCCTCTAGCACAGATACGCAGTATTTT
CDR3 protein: CASSLILAGASSTDTQYF

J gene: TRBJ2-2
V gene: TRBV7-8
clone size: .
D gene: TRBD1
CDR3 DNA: TGTGCCAGCAGACGGGACAGGGGGAACACCGGGGAGCTGTTTTTT
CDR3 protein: CASRRDRGNTGELFF

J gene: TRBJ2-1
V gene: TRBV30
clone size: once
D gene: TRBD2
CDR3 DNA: TGTGCCTGGACTAGCGGGAGTAGTTTTATCTACAATGAGCAGTTCTTC
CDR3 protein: CAWTSGSSFIYNEQFF

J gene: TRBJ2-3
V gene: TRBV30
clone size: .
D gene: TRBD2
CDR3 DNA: TGTGCCTGGAGTAGCGGGACTAGCGCAGGGGCAGATACGCAGTATTTT
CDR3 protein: CAWSSGTSAGADTQYF

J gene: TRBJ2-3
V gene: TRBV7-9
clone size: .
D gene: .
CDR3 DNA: TGTGCCAGCAGCGCAAAGGGGGGGTATCGCACAGATACGCAGTATTTT
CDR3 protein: CASSAKGGYRTDTQYF

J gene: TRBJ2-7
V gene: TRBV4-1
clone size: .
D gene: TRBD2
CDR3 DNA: TGCGCCAGCAGCCAGAGGCTAGCGGCCACCGAGCAGTACTTC
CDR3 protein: CASSQRLAATEQYF

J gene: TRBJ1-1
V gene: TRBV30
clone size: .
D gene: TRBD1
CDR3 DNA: TGTGCCTGGAGATCGACAGGGTCGGGCACTGAAGCTTTCTTT
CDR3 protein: CAWRSTGSGTEAFF

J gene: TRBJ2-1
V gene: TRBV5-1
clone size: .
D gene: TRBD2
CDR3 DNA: TGCGCCAGCAGCCCCGGACTAGCGGGGGGGCTAGTTGGTTTTGAGCAGTTCTTC
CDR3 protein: CASSPGLAGGLVGFEQFF

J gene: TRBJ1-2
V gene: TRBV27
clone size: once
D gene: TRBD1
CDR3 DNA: TGTGCCAGCAGCCTGGGACAGTCTCATGGCTACACCTTC
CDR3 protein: CASSLGQSHGYTF

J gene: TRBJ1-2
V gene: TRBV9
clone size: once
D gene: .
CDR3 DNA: TGTGCCAGCAGCGCCCTACTACCCGGCTACACCTTC
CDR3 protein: CASSALLPGYTF

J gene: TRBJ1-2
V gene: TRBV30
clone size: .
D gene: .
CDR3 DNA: TGTGCCTGGAGTGTACAAGACAGGCGCGTGCCCTATGGCTACACCTTC
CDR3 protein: CAWSVQDRRVPYGYTF

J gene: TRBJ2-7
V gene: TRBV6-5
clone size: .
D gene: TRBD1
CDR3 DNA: TGTGCCAGCAGTAGGACAGGAAGCTCCTACGAGCAGTACTTC
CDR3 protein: CASSRTGSSYEQYF

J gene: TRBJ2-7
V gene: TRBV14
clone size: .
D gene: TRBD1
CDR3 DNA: TGTGCCAGCAGCTTCGGGACAGTCTCCTACGAGCAGTACTTC
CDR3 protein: CASSFGTVSYEQYF

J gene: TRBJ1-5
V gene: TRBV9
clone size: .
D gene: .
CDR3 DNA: TGTGCCAGCAGCCTCCCGGGGAGGGATCAGCCCCAGCATTTT
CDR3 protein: CASSLPGRDQPQHF

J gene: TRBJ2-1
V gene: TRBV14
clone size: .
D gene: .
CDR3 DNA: TGTGCCAGCAGCCAAGTCCCGGTTAGCTCCTACAATGAGCAGTTCTTC
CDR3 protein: CASSQVPVSSYNEQFF

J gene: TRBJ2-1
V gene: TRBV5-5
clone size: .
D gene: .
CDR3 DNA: TGTGCCAGCAGCTTTCAATGGGCTTGGAATGAGCAGTTCTTC
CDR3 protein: CASSFQWAWNEQFF